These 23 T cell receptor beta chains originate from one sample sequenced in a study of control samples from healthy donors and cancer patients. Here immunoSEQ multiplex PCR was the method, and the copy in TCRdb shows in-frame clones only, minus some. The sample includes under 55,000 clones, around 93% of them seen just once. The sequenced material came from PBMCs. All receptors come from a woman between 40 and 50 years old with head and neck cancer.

Here the CDR3 DNA reads TGTGCCAGCAGCCAAGAGGCTCGGGCCCTCTACGAGCAGTACTTC. Amino acid sequence: CASSQEARALYEQYF. This rearrangement joins TRBV4-2 to TRBJ2-7; D is unclear. CDR3 length: 15 residues. V gave up 0 bases and J gave up 3 bases, with 12 bases separating them. Germline-derived CDR1 and CDR2 are LGHNA and YNFKEQ.

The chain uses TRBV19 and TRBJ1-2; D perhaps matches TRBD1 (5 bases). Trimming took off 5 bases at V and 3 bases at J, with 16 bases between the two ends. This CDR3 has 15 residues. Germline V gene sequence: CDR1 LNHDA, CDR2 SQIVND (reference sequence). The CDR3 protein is CASSVVGGLDYGYTF. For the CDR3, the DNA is TGTGCCAGTAGTGTTGTTGGGGGGTTGGACTATGGCTACACCTTC.

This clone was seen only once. CDR3 coding DNA: TGTGCCAGTACCCCAGCCGAGATTGCGCGCTCTGGAAACACCATATATTTT. It specifies CASTPAEIARSGNTIYF. The rearrangement uses TRBV19 and TRBJ1-3; D not certain. CDR3 length: 17 residues. Trimming shortened V by 7 bases and J by 0 bases, and 19 bases separated the two germline ends. CDR1 is LNHDA, CDR2 SQIVND, per germline (reference sequence).

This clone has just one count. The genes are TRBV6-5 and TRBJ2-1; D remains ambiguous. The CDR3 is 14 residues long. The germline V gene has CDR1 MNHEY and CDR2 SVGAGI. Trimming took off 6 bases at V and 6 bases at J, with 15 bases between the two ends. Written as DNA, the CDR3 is TGTGCCAGCAGAGGACGCTCATCACGCAATGAGCAGTTCTTC. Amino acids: CASRGRSSRNEQFF.

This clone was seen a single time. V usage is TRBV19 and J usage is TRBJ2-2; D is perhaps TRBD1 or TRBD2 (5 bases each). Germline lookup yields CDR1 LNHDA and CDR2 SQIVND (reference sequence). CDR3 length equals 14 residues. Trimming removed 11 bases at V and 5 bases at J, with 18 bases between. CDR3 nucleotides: TGTGCCTCCGTGCCGGGGCGGAGGACCGGGGAGCTGTTTTTT. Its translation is CASVPGRRTGELFF.

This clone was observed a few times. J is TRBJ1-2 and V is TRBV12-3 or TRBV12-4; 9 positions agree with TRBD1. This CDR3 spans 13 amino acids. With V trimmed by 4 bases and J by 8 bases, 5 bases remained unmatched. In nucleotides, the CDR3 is TGTGCCAGCAGTTCGGACAGGGGCATAGGCTACACCTTC. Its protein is CASSSDRGIGYTF.

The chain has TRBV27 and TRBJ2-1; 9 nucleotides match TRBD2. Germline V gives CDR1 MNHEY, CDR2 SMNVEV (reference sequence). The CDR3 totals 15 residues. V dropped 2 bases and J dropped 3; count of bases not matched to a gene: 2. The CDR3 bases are TGTGCCAGCAGTTTAAGCGGGGGGAACTACAATGAGCAGTTCTTC. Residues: CASSLSGGNYNEQFF.

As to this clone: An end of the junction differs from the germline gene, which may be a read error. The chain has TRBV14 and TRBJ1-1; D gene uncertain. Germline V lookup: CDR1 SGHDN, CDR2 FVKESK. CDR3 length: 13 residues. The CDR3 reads CASNQDQNTEAFF. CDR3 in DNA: TGTGCCAGCAACCAAGATCAGAACACTGAAGCTTTCTTT. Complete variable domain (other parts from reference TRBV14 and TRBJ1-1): EAGVTQFPSHSVIEKGQTVTLRCDPISGHDNLYWYRRVMGKEIKFLLHFVKESKQDESGMPNNRFLAERTGGTYSTLKVQPAELEDSGVYFCASNQDQNTEAFFGQGTRLTVV.

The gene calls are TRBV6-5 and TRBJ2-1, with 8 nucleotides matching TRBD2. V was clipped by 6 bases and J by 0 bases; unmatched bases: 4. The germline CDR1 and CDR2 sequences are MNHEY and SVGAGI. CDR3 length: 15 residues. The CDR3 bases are TGTGCCAGCAGCGAGCGGGGGAGCTCCTACAATGAGCAGTTCTTC. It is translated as CASSERGSSYNEQFF.

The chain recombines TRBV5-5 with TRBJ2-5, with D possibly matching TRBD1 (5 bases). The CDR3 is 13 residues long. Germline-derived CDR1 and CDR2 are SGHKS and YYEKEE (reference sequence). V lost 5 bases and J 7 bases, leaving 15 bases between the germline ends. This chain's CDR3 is CASRLGREGTQYF. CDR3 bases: TGTGCCAGCAGGTTAGGCAGGGAAGGGACCCAGTACTTC. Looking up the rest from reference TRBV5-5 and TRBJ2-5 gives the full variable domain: DAGVTQSPTHLIKTRGQQVTLRCSPISGHKSVSWYQQVLGQGPQFIFQYYEKEERGRGNFPDRFSARQFPNYSSELNVNALLLGDSALYLCASRLGREGTQYFGPGTRLLVL.

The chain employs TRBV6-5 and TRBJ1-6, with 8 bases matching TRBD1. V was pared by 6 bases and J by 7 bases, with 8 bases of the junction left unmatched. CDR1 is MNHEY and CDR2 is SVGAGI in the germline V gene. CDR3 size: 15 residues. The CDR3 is CASRHDRGGNSPLHF. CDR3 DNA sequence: TGTGCCAGCAGACACGACAGGGGCGGGAATTCACCCCTCCACTTT.

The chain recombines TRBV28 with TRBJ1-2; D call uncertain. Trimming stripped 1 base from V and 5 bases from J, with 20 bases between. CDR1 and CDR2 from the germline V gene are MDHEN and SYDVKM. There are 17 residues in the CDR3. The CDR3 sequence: CASSLSPTRIGLYGYTF. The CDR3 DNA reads TGTGCCAGCAGTTTATCGCCAACAAGGATAGGGTTGTATGGCTACACCTTC.

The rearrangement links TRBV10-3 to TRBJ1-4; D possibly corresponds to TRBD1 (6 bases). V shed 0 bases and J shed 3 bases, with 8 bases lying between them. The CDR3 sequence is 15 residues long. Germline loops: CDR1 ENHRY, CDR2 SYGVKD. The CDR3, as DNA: TGTGCCATCAGTGAGTCCCCAGGGGCTAATGAAAAACTGTTTTTT. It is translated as CAISESPGANEKLFF.

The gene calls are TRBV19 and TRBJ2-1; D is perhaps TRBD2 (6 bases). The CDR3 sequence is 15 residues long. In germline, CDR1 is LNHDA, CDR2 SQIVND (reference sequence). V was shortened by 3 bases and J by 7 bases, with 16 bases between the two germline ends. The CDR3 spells CASSIQGAGRNEQFF. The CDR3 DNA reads TGTGCCAGTAGTATCCAAGGGGCGGGAAGAAATGAGCAGTTCTTC.

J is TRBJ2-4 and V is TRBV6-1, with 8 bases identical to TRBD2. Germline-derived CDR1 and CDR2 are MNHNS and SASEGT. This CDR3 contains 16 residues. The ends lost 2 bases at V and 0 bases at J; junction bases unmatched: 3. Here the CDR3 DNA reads TGTGCCAGCAGTGAACGGGGGGGACTAGCCAAAAACATTCAGTACTTC. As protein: CASSERGGLAKNIQYF.

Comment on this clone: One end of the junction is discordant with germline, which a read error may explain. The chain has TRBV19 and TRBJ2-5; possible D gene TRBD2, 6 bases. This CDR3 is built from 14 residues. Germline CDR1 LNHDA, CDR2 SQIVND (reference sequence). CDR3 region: CASSEGTRGGTSHF. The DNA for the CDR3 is TGTGCCAGTAGTGAGGGGACCCGGGGCGGGACCAGTCACTTC.

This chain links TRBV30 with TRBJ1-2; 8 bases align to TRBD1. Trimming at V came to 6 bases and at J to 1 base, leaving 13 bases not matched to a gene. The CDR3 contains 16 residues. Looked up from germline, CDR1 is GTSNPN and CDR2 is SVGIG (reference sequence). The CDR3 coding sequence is TGTGCCTGTCCCGGGGGCCCAGGGGGCCGTAACTATGGCTACACCTTC. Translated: CACPGGPGGRNYGYTF.

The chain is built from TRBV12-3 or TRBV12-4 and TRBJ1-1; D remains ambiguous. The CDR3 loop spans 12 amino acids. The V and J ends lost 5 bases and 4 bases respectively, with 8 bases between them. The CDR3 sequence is CASSPLITEAFF. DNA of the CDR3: TGTGCCAGCAGTCCACTTATCACTGAAGCTTTCTTT.

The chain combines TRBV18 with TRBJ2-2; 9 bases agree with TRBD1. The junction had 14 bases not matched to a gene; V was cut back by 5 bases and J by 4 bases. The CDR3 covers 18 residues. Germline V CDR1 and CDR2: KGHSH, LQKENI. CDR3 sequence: CASSAQYRDRVITGELFF. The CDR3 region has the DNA TGTGCCAGCTCAGCTCAATACCGGGACAGGGTTATCACCGGGGAGCTGTTTTTT.

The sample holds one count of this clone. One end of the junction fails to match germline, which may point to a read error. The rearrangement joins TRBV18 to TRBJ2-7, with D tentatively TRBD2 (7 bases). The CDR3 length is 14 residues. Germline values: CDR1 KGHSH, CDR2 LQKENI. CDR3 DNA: TGTGCCAGCTCCCGAGAACCTGGGGGGGGGCTCCGTTTCTTC. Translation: CASSREPGGGLRFF.

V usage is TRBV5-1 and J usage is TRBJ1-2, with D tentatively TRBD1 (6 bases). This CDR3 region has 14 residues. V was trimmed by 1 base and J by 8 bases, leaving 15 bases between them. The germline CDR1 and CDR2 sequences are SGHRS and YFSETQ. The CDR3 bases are TGCGCCAGCAGCTTGTCCACAGGGCCGGAGGGCTACACCTTC. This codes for CASSLSTGPEGYTF.

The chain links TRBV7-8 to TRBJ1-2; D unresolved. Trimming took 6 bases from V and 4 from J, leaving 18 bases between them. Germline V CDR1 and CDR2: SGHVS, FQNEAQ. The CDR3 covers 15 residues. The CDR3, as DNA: TGTGCCAGCAGATCGATTGAGGGAGAGTCCTATGGCTACACCTTC. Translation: CASRSIEGESYGYTF.

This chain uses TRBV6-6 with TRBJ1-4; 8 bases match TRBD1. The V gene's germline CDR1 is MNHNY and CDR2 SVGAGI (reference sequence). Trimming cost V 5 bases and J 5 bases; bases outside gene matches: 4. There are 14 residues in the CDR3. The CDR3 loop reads CASSPWTGNEKLFF. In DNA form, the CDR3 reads TGTGCCAGCAGTCCCTGGACAGGGAATGAAAAACTGTTTTTT.